This TCR beta chain comes out of a study of T-cell reconstitution after alpha-beta-depleted transplantation in children listed by TCRdb under 2016. About the investigation overall: The study quantitatively tracked T-cell immune reconstitution after TCRalphabeta/CD19-depleted allogeneic hematopoietic cell transplantation in children using TCR repertoire profiling.

Read against the paper, the sample's treatment or condition label means: allogeneic hematopoietic cell transplantation with graft depleted of TCRalphabeta T cells and CD19 B cells. TCRalphabeta/CD19-depleted allogeneic hematopoietic cell grafts were given to the transplant recipients, all of whom were children. The sample holds many counts of this clonotype. Its antigen remains unidentified. Per-nucleotide qualities are absent, and no much larger clonotype sits a single base away. The cysteine opens and the phenylalanine closes a CDR3 of 18 amino acids. Only CDR3 DNA is held: 54 bases, read in frame from base 1. Trimming costs V 6 bases and J 0 bases, and their ends lie 23 bases apart. CDR1 and CDR2, looked up from the germline V gene (reference sequence), are LGHDT and YNNKEL. Libraries were prepared through PCR. Reads for this sample came from an Illumina HiSeq 2500. TCR libraries were prepared with molecular barcoding, using unique molecular identifiers to normalize TCRbeta repertoire quantification. TCRdb handled the public reads itself, with Q25 trimming in fastp and clone calling in MiXCR, and kept productive beta chains. Identical CDR3 protein sequences are pooled into one entry, listed with their most common genes and DNA. The sample table records about 160,000 distinct CDR3 sequences; approximately 12% of these occur just once. The ten largest clones add up to about 13% of the sample.

Results the study describes overall, beyond this receptor: The high TCRbeta diversity at day 60 in some patients was ascribed to recipient T cells and intrathymic progenitors that had survived conditioning. The apparently early alphabetaT-cell count recovery about two months after transplant was reportedly dependent on only several hundred rapidly expanded clones derived from non-depleted graft cells. Over subsequent months, a decline in hyperexpanded clone frequencies was noted, and after one year, T-cell counts and TCRbeta diversity were mostly ascribed to newly produced T cells.

This chain joins TRBV3-1 to TRBJ1-1, with the D gene uncertain. The sequence was collected from a boy aged 2 to 9 with acute myeloid leukemia, due to receive a stem cell transplant. Sample: PBMCs, taken before TCRalphabeta/CD19-depleted stem cell transplant. The sequenced DNA: TGTGCCAGCAGAGAACCGGCGCATCCGGGCTCTATGAACACTGAAGCTTTCTTT. The translation is CASREPAHPGSMNTEAFF.